This TCR beta chain appears in the sequencing data of a study of graft-versus-host responses after intestinal transplantation (dated by TCRdb to about 2021). Study-level background: Recipients received multivisceral, liver-intestinal, or isolated intestinal transplants. After intestinal transplantation, graft-versus-host and host-versus-graft alloreactive T cell clones in the graft, circulation and bone marrow were tracked using bulk TCR-beta CDR3 sequencing. Anti-thymocyte globulin induction was given to all recipients, followed by maintenance tacrolimus and steroids for about 3 years. Rather than being sequenced by the commercial service, samples from a few later patients were sequenced in-house on an Illumina MiSeq and processed with MiXCR. To identify alloreactive clones, pre-transplant mixed lymphocyte reaction products were sequenced and compared with unstimulated pre-transplant donor and recipient T cells. A peak of at least 4% donor T cells among recipient peripheral blood mononuclear cells was the definition used for donor T cell macrochimerism. The cohort enrolled some 24 intestinal transplant recipients, one of whom was a retransplant, and a few patients without pretransplant specimens were excluded.

V loses 7 bases, J loses 2 bases, and the germline ends lie 10 bases apart. The CDR3 goes from the cysteine to the phenylalanine over 13 residues. CDR3 DNA only is kept here, 39 bases in frame from base 1. Based on the germline V gene, the CDR1 and CDR2 sequences are SGDLS and YYNGEE. Worth noting for this clone: This clone's antigen is unknown. Nothing much larger sits one base from this clone, and base qualities are not available.

The full study reports these points: The conclusions were limited by the relatively low number and heterogeneity of the intestinal transplant patients. Early after transplant, peak levels of circulating GvH clones were associated with declines in HvG clones. GvH clones turned up in recipient bone marrow, with some appearing earlier in ileal mucosa or blood, a pattern consistent with an intestinal mucosal origin. Patients with donor T cell macrochimerism had high GvH to HvG T cell clonal ratios in their allografts.

The time point label, as the study defines it: cells obtained before transplantation from donor or recipient. CD3+CD4+ and CD3+CD8+ populations were FACS-sorted from unstimulated pre-transplant donor and recipient cells taken from spleen or lymph nodes. Libraries were prepared through the immunoSEQ multiplex PCR assay. For most patients, genomic DNA was isolated using the Qiagen DNeasy Blood and Tissue Kit and was shipped frozen to Adaptive Biotechnologies for TCR sequencing. For most patients, genomic DNA was subjected to high-throughput TCR-beta CDR3 sequencing by Adaptive Biotechnologies. The authors' analysis ran thus. Adaptive's ImmunoSEQ software was the source of the TCR sequencing data for fewer than 20 patients, while three other patients were processed with MiXCR and VDJtools. To correct CD4 versus CD8 sorting errors, sequences present in both subsets at a frequency ratio below 5:1 were removed. Because the origin of CDR3 nucleotide sequences shared between donor and recipient could not be assigned, those sequences were removed. Alloreactive clones required at least 2-fold expansion over unstimulated cells and minimum CFSE-low frequency of 0.002% (template counts) or 0.001% (read counts). Clones were considered mappable if detected in sequenced pre-transplant spleen, lymph node, or MLR CFSE-low populations of the donor or recipient. The cumulative frequency of alloreactive clones was calculated as a percentage of all sequences, weighted by copy number. TCRdb stores this immuneACCESS table with in-frame sequences only. Part of the clones is absent; in the studies checked, under half of the shortfall reflects unresolved V genes, and no reason is known for the rest. D and trimming were read from the DNA, whereas the V and J calls and clone size are those reported in that table. The sample records 30,000 to 40,000 clones, roughly 94% of which are singletons. The ten largest clones take up over 0.2% of the sample.

In this chain, TRBV9 is recombined with TRBJ1-5, with TRBD1 tentatively as D gene (5 bases match). Sequenced here: unstimulated CD4+ T cells sorted from spleen or lymph node cells, sampled before transplant. This TCR derives from a human donor who was the organ donor for an intestinal transplant. The nucleotides are TGTGCCAGCGGCCGGGACCGCAATCAGCCCCAGCATTTT. It specifies CASGRDRNQPQHF. The CDR3, completed at both ends by the reference TRBV9 and TRBJ1-5 genes, gives the full variable domain DSGVTQTPKHLITATGQRVTLRCSPRSGDLSVYWYQQSLDQGLQFLIQYYNGEERAKGNILERFSAQQFPDLHSELNLSSLELGDSALYFCASGRDRNQPQHFGDGTRLSIL.